The T cell receptor (beta chain) described here comes from a study of blood T cell repertoires in COVID-19. Turning to the study itself: Sites in the United States, Italy and Spain provided acute and convalescent COVID-19 samples. PBMCs, B-cell-depleted T cells, or T cells provided the cDNA or gDNA that made up the material.

Germline V gene lookup returns CDR1 SGHAT and CDR2 FQNNGV. The trim removed 5 bases at V and 6 bases at J, leaving 11 bases unmatched. CDR3 size: 16 residues. Authors' processing steps: Amplification of reference gene primers provided the estimated nucleated cell counts. Using immunoSEQ multiplex PCR, the repertoire was profiled, and TCRdb retains in-frame clones only, with some absent. V and J calls and clone size are copied from that table; D and trimming were computed from the DNA. Of about 220,000 clones detected, roughly 85% appear once; the ten largest clones hold around 2.2%. The sequenced sample was peripheral blood. The chain recombines TRBV11-2 with TRBJ2-3; 10 positions agree with TRBD2. The TCR originated in a man aged 25-45 years who had recovered from COVID-19. The CDR3 DNA reads TGTGCCAGCAGCCCGGTAGCGGGGGGTCTTTGGGATACGCAGTATTTT. This translates into CASSPVAGGLWDTQYF.